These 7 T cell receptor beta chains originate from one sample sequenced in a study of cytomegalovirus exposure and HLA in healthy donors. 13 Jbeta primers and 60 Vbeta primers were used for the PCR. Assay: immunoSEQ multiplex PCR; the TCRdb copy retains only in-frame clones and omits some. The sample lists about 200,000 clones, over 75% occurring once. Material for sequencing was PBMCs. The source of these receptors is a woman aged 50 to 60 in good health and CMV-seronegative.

CDR3 DNA sequence: TGTGCCATCAGTGAAGTGGACAGATCCTACGAGCAGTACTTC. Residues: CAISEVDRSYEQYF. This rearrangement joins TRBV10-3 to TRBJ2-7; possibly TRBD1 for D (6 bases). The CDR3 totals 14 residues. Germline CDR1 reads ENHRY; CDR2 reads SYGVKD. The ends were cut back, 3 bases at V and 1 base at J, with 10 bases in the middle.

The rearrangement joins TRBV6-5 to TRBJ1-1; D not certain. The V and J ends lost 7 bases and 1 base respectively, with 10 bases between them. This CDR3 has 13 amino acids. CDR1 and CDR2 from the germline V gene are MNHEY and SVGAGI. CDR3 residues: CASTQVPNTEAFF. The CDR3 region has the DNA TGTGCCAGCACCCAGGTGCCGAACACTGAAGCTTTCTTT.

The CDR3 reads CASSEHFMTGGARGYTF. As DNA, the CDR3 is TGTGCCAGCAGTGAACATTTTATGACGGGTGGGGCTCGTGGCTACACCTTC. This chain links TRBV2 with TRBJ1-2; perhaps TRBD1 as D (5 bases). V lost 2 bases to trimming and J lost 7 bases, with 23 bases between them. The CDR3 runs to 17 residues. Germline values: CDR1 SNHLY, CDR2 FYNNEI.

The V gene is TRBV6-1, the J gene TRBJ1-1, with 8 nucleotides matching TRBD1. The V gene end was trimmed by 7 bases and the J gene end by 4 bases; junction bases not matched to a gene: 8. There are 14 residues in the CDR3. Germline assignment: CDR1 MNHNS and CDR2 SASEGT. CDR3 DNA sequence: TGTGCCAGCACACCGACAGGGGTGGGCACTGAAGCTTTCTTT. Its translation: CASTPTGVGTEAFF.

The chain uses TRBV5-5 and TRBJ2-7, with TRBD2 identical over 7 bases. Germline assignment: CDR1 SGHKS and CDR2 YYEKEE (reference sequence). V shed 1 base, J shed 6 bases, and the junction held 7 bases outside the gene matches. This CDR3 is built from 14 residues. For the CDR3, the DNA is TGTGCCAGCAGCTTGTTGCGGGAGCTTTCCGAGCAGTACTTC. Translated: CASSLLRELSEQYF.

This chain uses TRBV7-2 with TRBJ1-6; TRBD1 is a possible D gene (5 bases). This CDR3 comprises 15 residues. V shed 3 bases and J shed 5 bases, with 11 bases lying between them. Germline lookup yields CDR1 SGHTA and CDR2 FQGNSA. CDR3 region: CASSFLGPDNSPLHF. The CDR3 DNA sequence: TGTGCCAGCAGCTTCCTGGGGCCCGATAATTCACCCCTCCACTTT.

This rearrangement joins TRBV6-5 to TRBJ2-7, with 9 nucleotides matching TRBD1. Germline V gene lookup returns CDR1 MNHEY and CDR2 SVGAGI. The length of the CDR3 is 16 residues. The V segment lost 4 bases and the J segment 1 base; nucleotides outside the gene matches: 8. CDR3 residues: CASSSEAGTGSYEQYF. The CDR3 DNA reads TGTGCCAGCAGTTCCGAGGCTGGGACAGGGTCCTACGAGCAGTACTTC.